This T cell receptor beta chain is drawn from a study of T cell responses to AZD1222 COVID-19 vaccine. Here immunoSEQ multiplex PCR was the method, and the copy in TCRdb shows in-frame clones only, minus some. The sample includes 75,000 to 95,000 clones, over 85% of them seen just once. The CDR3 is made up of 16 amino acids. The germline V gene has CDR1 MNHEY and CDR2 SVGAGI. The V segment lost 2 bases and the J segment 4 bases; nucleotides outside the gene matches: 8. The source material was peripheral blood, sampled on day 0 of MenACWY control vaccination. The receptor was isolated from an adult in good health. The genes are TRBV6-5 and TRBJ2-1; 7 nucleotides align to TRBD2. The CDR3 coding sequence is TGTGCCAGCAGTTACGGGCTAGCGGCGTTATACAATGAGCAGTTCTTC. Translated, it gives CASSYGLAALYNEQFF.